What follows are 14 T cell receptor beta chains derived from one specimen sequenced in a study of technical replicates of blood from a handful of donors (dated by TCRdb to 2017 to 2019). To prepare the library, the immunoSEQ multiplex PCR assay was applied. Here the immuneACCESS table is served through TCRdb, limited to in-frame sequences with V and J called. Missing clones are a known gap in these copies; in checked studies unresolved V genes cover under half, and the rest lacks a known reason. The sample profile shows approximately 70,000 clones; just under 95% of them were found once. About 0.38% of the sample lies in the top ten. Material: T cells isolated from PBMCs. Source of these receptors: a human donor in good health.

This clone was counted between two and nine times. The J gene is TRBJ1-1, the V gene TRBV29-1; D is uncertain. V shed 4 bases and J shed 0 bases, with 9 bases lying between them. Germline CDR1 SQVTM, CDR2 ANQGSEA. The CDR3 covers 13 residues. The CDR3 is CSVVRGMNTEAFF. CDR3 nucleotide sequence: TGCAGCGTTGTACGGGGAATGAACACTGAAGCTTTCTTT. The complete variable domain, with remaining parts taken from reference TRBV29-1 and TRBJ1-1, reads SAVISQKPSRDICQRGTSLTIQCQVDSQVTMMFWYRQQPGQSLTLIATANQGSEATYESGFVIDKFPISRPNLTFSTLTVSNMSPEDSSIYLCSVVRGMNTEAFFGQGTRLTVV.

V and J are TRBV19 and TRBJ2-1; 7 bases line up with TRBD2. Germline values: CDR1 LNHDA, CDR2 SQIVND (reference sequence). V lost 4 bases and J lost 0; bases outside the gene matches: 3. This CDR3 is built from 15 residues. CDR3 DNA sequence: TGTGCCAGTAGTAGCGGGAGAGACTCCTACAATGAGCAGTTCTTC. Translated: CASSSGRDSYNEQFF.

V usage is TRBV14 and J usage is TRBJ2-1; the D gene is possibly TRBD1 (5 bases). Germline assignment: CDR1 SGHDN and CDR2 FVKESK. V gave up 0 bases and J gave up 6 bases, with 15 bases separating them. This CDR3 contains 16 residues. The CDR3 sequence: CASSQDGTWGPNEQFF. The CDR3 coding sequence is TGTGCCAGCAGCCAAGATGGAACTTGGGGCCCCAATGAGCAGTTCTTC.

The chain employs TRBV19 and TRBJ2-6; 9 nucleotides agree with TRBD1. Germline-derived CDR1 and CDR2 are LNHDA and SQIVND (reference sequence). The CDR3 contains 15 residues. The J segment lost 4 bases and the V segment lost 6 bases, leaving 4 bases of the junction unmatched. The CDR3 bases are TGTGCCAGTAGGGACAGGGGCCGGGGGGCCAACGTCCTGACTTTC. It translates to CASRDRGRGANVLTF.

The chain is built from TRBV28 and TRBJ2-2; D is unresolved. Germline V gene sequence: CDR1 MDHEN, CDR2 SYDVKM. Trimming stripped 8 bases from V and 3 bases from J, with 13 bases between. CDR3 length: 14 residues. The DNA of the CDR3 is TGTGCCAGCTGCGGTGGGTGGGACACCGGGGAGCTGTTTTTT. As protein: CASCGGWDTGELFF.

The chain carries TRBV9 and TRBJ2-1; D remains unclear. CDR3 length: 12 amino acids. V lost 0 bases, J lost 7 bases, and 5 bases lay in between. Germline loops: CDR1 SGDLS, CDR2 YYNGEE. CDR3 coding DNA: TGTGCCAGCAGCGTAGCGGGTAATGAGCAGTTCTTC. Translation: CASSVAGNEQFF. The variable domain in full, with the rest retrieved from reference TRBV9 and TRBJ2-1, is DSGVTQTPKHLITATGQRVTLRCSPRSGDLSVYWYQQSLDQGLQFLIQYYNGEERAKGNILERFSAQQFPDLHSELNLSSLELGDSALYFCASSVAGNEQFFGPGTRLTVL.

The rearrangement joins TRBV6-5 to TRBJ1-1; perhaps TRBD1 as D (6 bases). V lost 6 bases and J 5 bases, leaving 16 bases between the germline ends. Germline-derived CDR1 and CDR2 are MNHEY and SVGAGI. CDR3 size: 14 residues. The CDR3 loop is CASSLVQGRTEAFF. The CDR3 DNA follows: TGTGCCAGCAGCCTCGTGCAGGGGCGAACTGAAGCTTTCTTT.

CDR3 protein: CASSQLPGTSNEQFF. CDR3 nucleotide sequence: TGCGCCAGCAGCCAACTTCCCGGGACTAGCAATGAGCAGTTCTTC. This chain uses TRBV4-3 with TRBJ2-1, with 8 bases matching TRBD2. V shed 2 bases and J 6 bases; nucleotides not matched to a gene: 6. The germline CDR1 and CDR2 sequences are LGHNA and YSLEER. The CDR3 has 15 residues.

The rearrangement links TRBV4-3 to TRBJ1-3, with 11 bases fitting TRBD1. CDR3 length equals 17 residues. Germline assignment: CDR1 LGHNA and CDR2 YSLEER. Trimming cost V 4 bases and J 3 bases; bases outside gene matches: 8. The CDR3 DNA is TGCGCCAGCAGCCTCCAAACGGGGACAGGGGGTGGAAACACCATATATTTT. It is translated as CASSLQTGTGGGNTIYF.

This chain links TRBV11-3 with TRBJ1-1; D not resolved. This CDR3 spans 12 amino acids. From germline, CDR1 is SGHNT and CDR2 YENEEA. With 5 bases removed from V and 4 bases from J, the gap between germline ends came to 8 bases. The CDR3 region has the DNA TGTGCCAGCAGCAAACAGCTCACTGAAGCTTTCTTT. Encoded protein: CASSKQLTEAFF.

This rearrangement joins TRBV28 to TRBJ2-2, with D possibly TRBD1 on 6 matching bases. The CDR3 totals 16 residues. CDR1 and CDR2 (germline): MDHEN, SYDVKM. V was shortened by 4 bases and J by 2 bases, with 14 bases between the two germline ends. CDR3 protein: CASSYHRESNTGELFF. The CDR3 coding sequence is TGTGCCAGCAGTTATCACAGGGAATCAAACACCGGGGAGCTGTTTTTT.

The gene calls are TRBV4-3 and TRBJ1-3, with D possibly matching TRBD1 (5 bases). V lost 1 base, J lost 0 bases, and 13 bases lay in between. This CDR3 contains 17 residues. Per germline, CDR1 LGHNA and CDR2 YSLEER. The DNA for the CDR3 is TGCGCCAGCAGCCAAGTGGGAGGGACGATCTCTGGAAACACCATATATTTT. Encoded protein: CASSQVGGTISGNTIYF.

The chain uses TRBV9 and TRBJ1-1, with unresolved D. Trimming removed 3 bases at V and 7 bases at J, with 16 bases between. Germline CDR1 and CDR2: SGDLS and YYNGEE. CDR3 length: 14 amino acids. The CDR3 DNA is TGTGCCAGCAGCGCCGGAGCCTCGTCCGGTGAAGCTTTCTTT. This codes for CASSAGASSGEAFF. The full variable domain, its missing parts supplied by reference TRBV9 and TRBJ1-1, is DSGVTQTPKHLITATGQRVTLRCSPRSGDLSVYWYQQSLDQGLQFLIQYYNGEERAKGNILERFSAQQFPDLHSELNLSSLELGDSALYFCASSAGASSGEAFFGQGTRLTVV.

The chain is built from TRBV4-3 and TRBJ2-5; D remains unclear. V shed 0 bases and J shed 7 bases, with 6 bases lying between them. The germline V gene has CDR1 LGHNA and CDR2 YSLEER. The CDR3 contains 12 residues. Here the CDR3 DNA reads TGCGCCAGCAGCCAAGATGTCGGGACCCAGTACTTC. Protein: CASSQDVGTQYF.